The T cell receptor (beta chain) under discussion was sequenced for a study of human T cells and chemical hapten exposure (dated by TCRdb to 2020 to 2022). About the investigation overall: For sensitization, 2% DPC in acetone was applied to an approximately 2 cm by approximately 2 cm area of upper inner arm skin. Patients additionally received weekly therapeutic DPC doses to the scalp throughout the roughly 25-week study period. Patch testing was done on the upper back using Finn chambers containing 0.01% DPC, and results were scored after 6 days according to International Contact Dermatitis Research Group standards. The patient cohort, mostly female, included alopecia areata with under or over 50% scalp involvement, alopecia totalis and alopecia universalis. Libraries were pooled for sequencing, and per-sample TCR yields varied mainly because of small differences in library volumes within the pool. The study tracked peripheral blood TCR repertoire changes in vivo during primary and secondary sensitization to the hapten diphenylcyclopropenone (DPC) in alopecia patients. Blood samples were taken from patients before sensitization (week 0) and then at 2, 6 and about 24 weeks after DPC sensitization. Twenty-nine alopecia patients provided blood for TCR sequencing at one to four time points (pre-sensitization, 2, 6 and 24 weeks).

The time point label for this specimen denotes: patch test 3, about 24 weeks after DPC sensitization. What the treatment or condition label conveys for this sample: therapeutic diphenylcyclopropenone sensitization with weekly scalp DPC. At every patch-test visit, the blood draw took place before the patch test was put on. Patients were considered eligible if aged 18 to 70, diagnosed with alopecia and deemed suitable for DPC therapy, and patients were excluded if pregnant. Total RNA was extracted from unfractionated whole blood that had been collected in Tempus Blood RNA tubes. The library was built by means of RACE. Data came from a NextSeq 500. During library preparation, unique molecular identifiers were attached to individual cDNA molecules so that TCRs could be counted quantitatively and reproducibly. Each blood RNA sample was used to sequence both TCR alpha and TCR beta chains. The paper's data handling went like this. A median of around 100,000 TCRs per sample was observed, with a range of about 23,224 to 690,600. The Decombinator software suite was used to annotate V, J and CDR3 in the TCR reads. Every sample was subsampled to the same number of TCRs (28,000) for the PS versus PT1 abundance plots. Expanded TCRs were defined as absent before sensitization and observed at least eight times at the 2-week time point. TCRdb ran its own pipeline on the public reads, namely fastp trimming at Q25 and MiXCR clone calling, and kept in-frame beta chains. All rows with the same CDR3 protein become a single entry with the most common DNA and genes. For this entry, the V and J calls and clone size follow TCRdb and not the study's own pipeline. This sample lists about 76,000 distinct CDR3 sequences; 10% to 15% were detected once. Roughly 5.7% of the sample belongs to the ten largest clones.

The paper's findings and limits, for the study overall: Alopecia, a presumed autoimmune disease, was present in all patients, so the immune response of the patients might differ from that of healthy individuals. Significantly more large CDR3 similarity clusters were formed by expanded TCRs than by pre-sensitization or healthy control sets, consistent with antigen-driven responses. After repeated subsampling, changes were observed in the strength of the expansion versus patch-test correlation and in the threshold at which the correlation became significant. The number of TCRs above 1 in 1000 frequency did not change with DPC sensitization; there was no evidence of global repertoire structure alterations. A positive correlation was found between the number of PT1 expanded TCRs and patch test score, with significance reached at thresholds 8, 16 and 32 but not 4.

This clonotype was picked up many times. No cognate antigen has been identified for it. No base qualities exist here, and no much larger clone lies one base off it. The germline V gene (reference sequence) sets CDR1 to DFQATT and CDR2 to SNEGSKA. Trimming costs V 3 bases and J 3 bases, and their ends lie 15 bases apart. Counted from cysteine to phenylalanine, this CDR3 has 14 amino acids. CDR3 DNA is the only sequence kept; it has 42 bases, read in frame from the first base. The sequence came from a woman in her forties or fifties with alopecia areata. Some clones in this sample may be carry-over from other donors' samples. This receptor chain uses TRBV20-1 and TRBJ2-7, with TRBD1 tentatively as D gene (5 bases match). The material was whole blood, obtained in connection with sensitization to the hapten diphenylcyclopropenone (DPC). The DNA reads TGCAGTGCTAGTCATTCGGGCAGGGACTACGAGCAGTACTTC. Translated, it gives CSASHSGRDYEQYF.